This is a list of T cell receptor beta chains from one sample in a study of tumor-infiltrating lymphocytes in oesophageal squamous cell carcinoma. TCRdb analysed the PCR reads with MiXCR anew, one entry per CDR3 protein. This sample has 9,900 or so distinct CDR3 sequences, with around three fifths found just once. Sequencing was done on a sample of esophageal tumor tissue. The source of these receptors is a male donor with esophageal squamous cell carcinoma. The CDR3 runs from the conserved cysteine through the conserved F or W. The order of the fields is V gene, J gene, CDR3 protein.

TRBV7-5,TRBJ2-7,CISVPEAKQRGVGTYEQYF
TRBV7-8,-,CASSSREESEQFF
TRBV27,TRBJ2-7,CASRVGFHNSPLHF
TRBV7-6,TRBJ2-3,CASSSIAGAIDTQYF
TRBV27,-,CASGSGAGAMNTEAFF
TRBV7-2,-,CASSFRDRGNEQYF
TRBV2,TRBJ2-2,CASRGTDRVCF
TRBV7-6,TRBJ2-2,CASSFGQGYTGELFF
TRBV5-1,TRBJ2-3,CASSLGRQGSTDTQYF
TRBV7-8,TRBJ2-5,CASSSYRDLGIQTQYF
TRBV7-4,TRBJ1-1,CASSLDGTGREAFF
TRBV6-1,TRBJ2-5,CASSMNSQETQYF
TRBV6-6,TRBJ2-7,CASRINGNSEQYF
TRBV6-8,TRBJ2-7,CASSYSIQGGYEQYF
TRBV10-2,-,CATIAPGDEQFF
TRBV6-2/TRBV6-3,TRBJ1-1,CASSEFGTVNTEAFF
TRBV7-9,TRBJ1-2,CASSLGQGREYGYTF
TRBV3-1,TRBJ2-7,CASSQAGEQYF
TRBV7-9,TRBJ2-1,CASSSGTFYEQFF
TRBV7-2,-,CASSLHRTGAYYGYTF
TRBV7-2,TRBJ1-2,CASSQRTGHLTNYGYTF
TRBV24-1,TRBJ2-7,CATRGTGSYEQYF
TRBV6-6,TRBJ1-4,CASSYESSRGREKLFF
TRBV4-1,-,CASSQGSDRLTYEQYF
TRBV20-1,-,CSASWVNNYEQYF
TRBV7-6,TRBJ2-5,CASSVGLVNEQYF
TRBV7-2,TRBJ2-1,CASSSPERTSTIEQFF
TRBV28,TRBJ2-7,CASSSPGQSRPYEQYF
TRBV7-6,TRBJ1-4,CASSLGRINEKLFF
TRBV6-5,TRBJ1-2,CASRLQIRVNYGYTF
TRBV7-3,TRBJ2-2,CASSLSGFSSNTGELFF
TRBV30,TRBJ2-2,CAWSYHRTLNTGELFF
TRBV11-2,TRBJ2-6,CASSLAVVTGANVLTF
TRBV10-3,TRBJ2-6,CAISPLAGSSGANVLTF
TRBV7-2,TRBJ2-3,CASSLVPGDTQYF
TRBV5-1,TRBJ2-2,CASSLITGGDTGELFF
TRBV7-4,-,CASSQGLADEQYF
TRBV7-6,-,CASSLVGQVQETQYF
TRBV7-9,TRBJ2-1,CASSFLAGAYNEQFF
TRBV11-2,TRBJ1-6,CASSSLTGGYNSPLHF
TRBV28,TRBJ1-3,CASRTGVDTIYF
TRBV7-6,-,CASSLSTGGGTQYF
TRBV20-1,-,CSASGRTAYEQYF
TRBV7-2,-,CASSLGAGGEQFF
TRBV11-2,TRBJ2-3,CASSLAALAGGPSTQYF
TRBV7-6,TRBJ2-1,CASSFLTGDSYNEQFF
TRBV7-2,TRBJ2-3,CASSLLNTQYF